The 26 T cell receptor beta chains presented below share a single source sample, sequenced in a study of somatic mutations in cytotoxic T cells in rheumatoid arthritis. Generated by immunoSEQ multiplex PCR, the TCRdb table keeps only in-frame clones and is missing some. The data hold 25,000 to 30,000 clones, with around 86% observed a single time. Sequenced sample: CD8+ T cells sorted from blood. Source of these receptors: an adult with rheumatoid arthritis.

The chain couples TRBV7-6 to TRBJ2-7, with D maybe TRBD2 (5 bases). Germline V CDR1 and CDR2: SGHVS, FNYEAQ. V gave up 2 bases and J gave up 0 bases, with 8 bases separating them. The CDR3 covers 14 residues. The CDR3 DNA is TGTGCCAGCAGCTTAAAGGACTCCTCCTACGAGCAGTACTTC. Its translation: CASSLKDSSYEQYF.

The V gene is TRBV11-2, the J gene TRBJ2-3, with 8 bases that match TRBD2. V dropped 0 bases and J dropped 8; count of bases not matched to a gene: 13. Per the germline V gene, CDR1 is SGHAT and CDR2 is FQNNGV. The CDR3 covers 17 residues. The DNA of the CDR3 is TGTGCCAGCAGCTTAGAATTCGGGGGGGTCCCAGACGCTACGCAGTATTTT. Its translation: CASSLEFGGVPDATQYF.

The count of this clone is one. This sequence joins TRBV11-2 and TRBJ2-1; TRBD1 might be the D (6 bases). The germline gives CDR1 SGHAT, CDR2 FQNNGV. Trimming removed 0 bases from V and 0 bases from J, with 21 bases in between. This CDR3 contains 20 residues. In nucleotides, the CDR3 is TGTGCCAGCAGCTTAGAGATTGTGGGGACACTACCGAGCTCCTACAATGAGCAGTTCTTC. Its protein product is CASSLEIVGTLPSSYNEQFF.

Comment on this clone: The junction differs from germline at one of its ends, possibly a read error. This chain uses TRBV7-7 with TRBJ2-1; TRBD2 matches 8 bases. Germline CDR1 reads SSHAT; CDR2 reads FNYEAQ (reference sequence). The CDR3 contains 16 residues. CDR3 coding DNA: TGTGCTAGCAGCTTAGGTCCAGCGGGAGCAGACAATGAGCAGTTCTTC. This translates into CASSLGPAGADNEQFF.

CDR3 region: CASSSPDRGLGANVLTF. As DNA, the CDR3 is TGTGCCAGCAGCTCCCCGGACAGGGGGCTAGGGGCCAACGTCCTGACTTTC. V usage is TRBV7-9 and J usage is TRBJ2-6; TRBD1 aligns across 11 bases. The CDR3 totals 17 residues. The V gene end was trimmed by 4 bases and the J gene end by 4 bases; junction bases not matched to a gene: 6. Germline lookup yields CDR1 SEHNR and CDR2 FQNEAQ (reference sequence).

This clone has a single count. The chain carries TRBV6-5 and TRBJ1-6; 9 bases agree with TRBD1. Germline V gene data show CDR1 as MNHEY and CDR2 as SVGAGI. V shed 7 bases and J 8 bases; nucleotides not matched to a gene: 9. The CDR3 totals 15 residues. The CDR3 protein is CASMQTGGYHSPLHF. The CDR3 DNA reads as TGTGCCAGCATGCAGACAGGGGGATATCATTCACCCCTCCACTTT.

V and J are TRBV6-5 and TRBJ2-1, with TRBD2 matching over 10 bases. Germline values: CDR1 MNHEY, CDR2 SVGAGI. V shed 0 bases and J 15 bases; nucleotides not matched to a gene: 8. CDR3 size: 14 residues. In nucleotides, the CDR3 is TGTGCCAGCAGTTACTCGCTACTAGCGGGAACCTGGTTCTTC. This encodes CASSYSLLAGTWFF.

Here the CDR3 reads CSVGRTDNEQFF. As DNA, the CDR3 is TGCAGCGTTGGCAGGACGGACAATGAGCAGTTCTTC. The chain links TRBV29-1 to TRBJ2-1, with no clear D. Trimming took 4 bases from V and 5 from J, leaving 9 bases between them. The CDR3 totals 12 residues. The germline gives CDR1 SQVTM, CDR2 ANQGSEA.

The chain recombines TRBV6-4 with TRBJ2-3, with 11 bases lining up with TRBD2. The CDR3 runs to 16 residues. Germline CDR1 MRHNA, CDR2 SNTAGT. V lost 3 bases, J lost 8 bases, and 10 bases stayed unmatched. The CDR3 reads CASSDTASGGQSTQYF. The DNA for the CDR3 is TGTGCCAGCAGTGATACTGCTAGCGGGGGGCAAAGTACGCAGTATTTT.

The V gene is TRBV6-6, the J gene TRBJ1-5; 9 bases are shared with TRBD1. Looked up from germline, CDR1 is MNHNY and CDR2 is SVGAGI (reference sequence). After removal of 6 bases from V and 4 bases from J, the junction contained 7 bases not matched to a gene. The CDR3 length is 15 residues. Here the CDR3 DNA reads TGTGCCAGCAGCCTGGACAGGGGAGTTAATCAGCCCCAGCATTTT. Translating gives CASSLDRGVNQPQHF.

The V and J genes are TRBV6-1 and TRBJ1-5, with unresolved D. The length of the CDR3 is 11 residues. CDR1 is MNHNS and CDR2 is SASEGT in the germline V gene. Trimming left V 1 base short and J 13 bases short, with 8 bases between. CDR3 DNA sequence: TGTGCCAGCAGTGAAGTCCTGCCGCAGCATTTT. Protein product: CASSEVLPQHF.

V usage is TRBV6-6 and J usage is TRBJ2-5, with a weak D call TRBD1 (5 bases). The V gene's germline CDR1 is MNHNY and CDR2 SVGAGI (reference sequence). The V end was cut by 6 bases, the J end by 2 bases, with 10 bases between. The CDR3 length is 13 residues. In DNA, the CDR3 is TGTGCCAGCAGCCGACAGTCTCAAGAGACCCAGTACTTC. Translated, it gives CASSRQSQETQYF.

CDR3 in DNA: TGCAGCGTTAGGAGCTACTCTGGAAACACCATATATTTT. Its translation is CSVRSYSGNTIYF. The chain is built from TRBV29-1 and TRBJ1-3; D ambiguous. V was pared by 5 bases and J by 0 bases, with 8 bases between. This CDR3 has 13 residues. Per the germline V gene, CDR1 is SQVTM and CDR2 is ANQGSEA. The variable domain in full, completed from reference TRBV29-1 and TRBJ1-3, reads SAVISQKPSRDICQRGTSLTIQCQVDSQVTMMFWYRQQPGQSLTLIATANQGSEATYESGFVIDKFPISRPNLTFSTLTVSNMSPEDSSIYLCSVRSYSGNTIYFGEGSWLTVV.

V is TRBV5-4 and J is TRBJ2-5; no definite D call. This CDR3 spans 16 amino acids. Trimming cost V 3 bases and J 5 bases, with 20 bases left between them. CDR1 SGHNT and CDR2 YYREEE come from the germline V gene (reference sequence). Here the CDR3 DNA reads TGTGCCAGCAGCTCAGACGGGCCGTCACATCGGGAGACCCAGTACTTC. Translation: CASSSDGPSHRETQYF.

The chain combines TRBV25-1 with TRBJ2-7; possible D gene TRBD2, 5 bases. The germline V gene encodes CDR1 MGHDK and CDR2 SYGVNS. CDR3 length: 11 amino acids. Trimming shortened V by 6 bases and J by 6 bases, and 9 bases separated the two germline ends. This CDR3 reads CASRRGSEQYF. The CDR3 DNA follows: TGTGCCAGCAGACGGGGATCCGAGCAGTACTTC.

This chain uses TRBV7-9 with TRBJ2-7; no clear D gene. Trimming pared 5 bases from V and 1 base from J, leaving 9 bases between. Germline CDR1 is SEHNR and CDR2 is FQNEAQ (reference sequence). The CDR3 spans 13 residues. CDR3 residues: CASSPKSSYEQYF. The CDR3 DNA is TGTGCCAGCAGCCCAAAATCGTCCTACGAGCAGTACTTC.

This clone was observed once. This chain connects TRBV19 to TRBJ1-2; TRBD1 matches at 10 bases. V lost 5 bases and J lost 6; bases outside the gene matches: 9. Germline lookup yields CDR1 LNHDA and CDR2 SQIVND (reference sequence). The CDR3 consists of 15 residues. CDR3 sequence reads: CASSSLTGGLDGYTF. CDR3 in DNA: TGTGCCAGTAGTTCGTTGACAGGGGGCTTGGATGGCTACACCTTC.

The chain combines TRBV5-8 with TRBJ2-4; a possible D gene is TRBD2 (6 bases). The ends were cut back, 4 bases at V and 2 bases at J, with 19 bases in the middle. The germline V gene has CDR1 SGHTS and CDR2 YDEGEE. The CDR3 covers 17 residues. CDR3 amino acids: CASSRVGSAGTKNIQYF. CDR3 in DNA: TGTGCCAGCAGCCGAGTCGGGAGTGCGGGGACCAAAAACATTCAGTACTTC.

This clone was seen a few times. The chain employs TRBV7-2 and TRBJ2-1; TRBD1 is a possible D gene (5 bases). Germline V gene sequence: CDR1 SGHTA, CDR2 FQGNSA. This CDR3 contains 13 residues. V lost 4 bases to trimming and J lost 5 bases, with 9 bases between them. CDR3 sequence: CASSSGNNNEQFF. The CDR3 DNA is TGTGCCAGCAGCTCAGGGAACAACAATGAGCAGTTCTTC.

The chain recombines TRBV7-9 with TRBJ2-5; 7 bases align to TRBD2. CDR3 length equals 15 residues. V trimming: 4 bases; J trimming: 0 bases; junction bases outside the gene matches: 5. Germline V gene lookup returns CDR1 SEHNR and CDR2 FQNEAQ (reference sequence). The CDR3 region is CASSSEAGYQETQYF. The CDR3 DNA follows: TGTGCCAGCAGCTCAGAAGCGGGGTACCAAGAGACCCAGTACTTC.

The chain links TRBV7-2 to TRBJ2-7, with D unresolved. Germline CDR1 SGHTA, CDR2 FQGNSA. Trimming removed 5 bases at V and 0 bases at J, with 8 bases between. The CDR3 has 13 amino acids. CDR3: CASSPVSSYEQYF. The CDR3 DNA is TGTGCCAGCAGCCCTGTGAGCTCCTACGAGCAGTACTTC.

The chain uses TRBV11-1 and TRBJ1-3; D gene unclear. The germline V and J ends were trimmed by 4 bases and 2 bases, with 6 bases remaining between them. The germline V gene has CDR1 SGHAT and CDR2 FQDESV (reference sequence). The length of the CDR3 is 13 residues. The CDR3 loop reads CASSSRPGNTIYF. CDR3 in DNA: TGTGCCAGCAGCTCACGGCCTGGAAACACCATATATTTT.

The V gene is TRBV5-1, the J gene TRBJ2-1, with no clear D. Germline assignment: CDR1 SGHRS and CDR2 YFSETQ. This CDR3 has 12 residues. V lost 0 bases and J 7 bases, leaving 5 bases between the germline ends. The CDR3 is CASSLARNEQFF. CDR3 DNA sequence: TGCGCCAGCAGCTTGGCCAGGAATGAGCAGTTCTTC.

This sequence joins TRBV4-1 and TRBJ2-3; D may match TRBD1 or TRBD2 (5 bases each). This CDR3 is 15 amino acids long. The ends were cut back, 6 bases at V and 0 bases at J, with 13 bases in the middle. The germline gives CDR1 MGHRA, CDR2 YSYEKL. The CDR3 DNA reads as TGCGCCAGCAGTCGCCGGGACCAAAGCACAGATACGCAGTATTTT. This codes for CASSRRDQSTDTQYF.

The CDR3 DNA is TGTGCCACCAGCGAAGGGCGGGGTGACAATCAGCCCCAGCATTTT. Translating gives CATSEGRGDNQPQHF. This chain joins TRBV15 and TRBJ1-5; D call uncertain. This CDR3 contains 15 residues. Trimming left V 5 bases short and J 3 bases short, with 14 bases between. Germline V CDR1 and CDR2: LNHNV, YYDKDF (reference sequence). The full variable domain, completed using reference TRBV15 and TRBJ1-5, is DAMVIQNPRYQVTQFGKPVTLSCSQTLNHNVMYWYQQKSSQAPKLLFHYYDKDFNNEADTPDNFQSRRPNTSFCFLDIRSPGLGDTAMYLCATSEGRGDNQPQHFGDGTRLSIL.

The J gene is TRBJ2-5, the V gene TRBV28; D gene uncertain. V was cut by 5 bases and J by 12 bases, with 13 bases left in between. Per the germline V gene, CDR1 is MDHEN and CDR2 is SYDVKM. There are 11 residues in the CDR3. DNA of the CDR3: TGTGCCAGCAGTCCCGGACCCCGAAAGTACTTC. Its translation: CASSPGPRKYF.